This is a list of T cell receptor beta chains from one sample in a study of regulatory T cells in long-lasting Graves disease. One entry per CDR3 protein, called by TCRdb with MiXCR from the multiplex PCR reads. The repertoire holds 390,000 or so distinct CDR3 sequences, over 9.5% seen once, with under 20% in the top ten. These same data were also listed under a study on T cells in Graves' hyperthyroidism and ophthalmopathy.

Specimen: peripheral blood mononuclear cells (PBMCs), collected at new diagnosis, from a patient treated with antithyroid drugs. The receptors shown here come from a woman in her late teens or twenties with Graves disease. The CDR3 runs from the conserved cysteine through the conserved F or W. A D gene is named only where the DNA matches it firmly. Only some rows state a clone size, as once, few, many or a class for expanded clones.

TRBJ1-1,14,.,.,TRBV4-3,CASSSSRAHTEAFF,TGCGCCAGCAGCTCAAGCCGGGCTCACACTGAAGCTTTCTTT
TRBJ2-5,14,many,.,TRBV27,CASSPYLGGETQYF,TGTGCCAGCAGTCCGTATCTAGGGGGAGAGACCCAGTACTTC
TRBJ2-3,18,.,TRBD2,TRBV2,CASSDWLAGGLFIDTQYF,TGTGCCAGCAGTGATTGGCTAGCGGGAGGGCTCTTCATAGATACGCAGTATTTT
TRBJ2-5,15,few,TRBD2,TRBV6-2/TRBV6-3,CASSYLPGLGETQYF,TGTGCCAGCAGTTACCTACCGGGACTAGGGGAGACCCAGTACTTC
TRBJ1-2,13,many,.,TRBV3-1,CASSQDRTDGYTF,TGTGCCAGCAGCCAAGATCGCACAGATGGCTACACCTTC
TRBJ1-1,14,many,.,TRBV6-1,CASRFQGFNTEAFF,TGTGCCAGCAGATTCCAGGGGTTCAACACTGAAGCTTTCTTT
TRBJ1-5,14,many,.,TRBV20-1,CSALTGASNQPQHF,TGCAGTGCCCTCACGGGGGCCAGCAATCAGCCCCAGCATTTT
TRBJ2-3,16,many,.,TRBV12-3/TRBV12-4,CASSLTEGASTDTQYF,TGTGCCAGCAGTTTAACGGAGGGGGCTAGCACAGATACGCAGTATTTT
TRBJ2-7,14,many,.,TRBV5-1,CASSLPSFPREQYF,TGCGCCAGCAGCTTGCCCTCCTTCCCCCGCGAGCAGTACTTC
TRBJ1-1,13,few,TRBD1,TRBV7-3,CASSYDREGEAFF,TGTGCCAGCAGCTACGACAGGGAAGGTGAAGCTTTCTTT
TRBJ1-2,14,.,.,TRBV13,CASSFGGSTYGYTF,TGTGCCAGCAGCTTCGGGGGTTCTACCTATGGCTACACCTTC
TRBJ1-2,12,many,.,TRBV6-2/TRBV6-3,CASSPPGAGYTF,TGTGCCAGCAGTCCTCCGGGTGCAGGCTACACCTTC
TRBJ2-7,14,few,TRBD2,TRBV7-9,CASSPGLAGSEQYF,TGTGCCAGCAGCCCGGGACTAGCGGGAAGCGAGCAGTACTTC
TRBJ1-5,16,many,.,TRBV4-2,CASSQVLPKGGTPQHF,TGTGCCAGCAGCCAAGTACTCCCCAAGGGGGGTACACCCCAGCATTTT
TRBJ1-5,15,many,.,TRBV28,CASSLGWQSLGPQHF,TGTGCCAGCAGTTTAGGGTGGCAGAGCTTGGGACCCCAGCATTTT
TRBJ2-7,14,many,TRBD1,TRBV12-3/TRBV12-4,CASSLGQGAGEQYF,TGTGCCAGCAGTTTAGGACAGGGGGCGGGGGAGCAGTACTTC
TRBJ2-2,15,many,TRBD1,TRBV2,CASRDDRGQTGELFF,TGTGCCAGCAGGGACGACAGGGGGCAAACCGGGGAGCTGTTTTTT
TRBJ2-5,12,many,.,TRBV11-2,CASSWVLNNQYF,TGTGCCAGCAGCTGGGTACTCAACAACCAGTACTTC
TRBJ1-2,13,.,.,TRBV28,CASSFNRENGYTF,TGTGCCAGCAGTTTTAACAGGGAGAATGGCTACACCTTC
TRBJ2-2,14,many,.,TRBV7-8,CASSLLPNTGELFF,TGTGCCAGCAGCTTACTGCCTAACACCGGGGAGCTGTTTTTT
TRBJ1-4,12,few,.,TRBV4-3,CASSQEDEKLFF,TGCGCCAGCAGCCAAGAGGATGAAAAACTGTTTTTT
TRBJ1-3,16,.,.,TRBV7-2,CASSLGPPGIGNTIYF,TGTGCCAGCAGCTTAGGCCCCCCGGGGATAGGAAACACCATATATTTT
TRBJ1-2,14,few,.,TRBV19,CASSNPGQHYGYTF,TGTGCCAGTAGTAACCCGGGGCAGCACTATGGCTACACCTTC
TRBJ2-5,17,many,TRBD2,TRBV6-5,CASSYGGNGRALETQYF,TGTGCCAGCAGTTACGGGGGCAACGGGAGGGCTTTAGAGACCCAGTACTTC
TRBJ2-3,14,many,.,TRBV6-2/TRBV6-3,CASSYSIRGDTQYF,TGTGCCAGCAGTTACTCGATCCGGGGAGATACGCAGTATTTT
TRBJ1-5,16,many,TRBD1,TRBV10-3,CAISEWDRGLNQPQHF,TGTGCCATCAGTGAGTGGGACAGGGGATTAAATCAGCCCCAGCATTTT
TRBJ2-1,16,few,TRBD2,TRBV9,CASSVALAAGDHEQFF,TGTGCCAGCAGCGTAGCCCTGGCGGCGGGAGATCATGAGCAGTTCTTC
TRBJ1-1,12,many,.,TRBV20-1,CRGTGMGTEAFF,TGCAGGGGTACAGGGATGGGGACTGAAGCTTTCTTT
TRBJ1-5,14,many,TRBD1,TRBV15,CATSGQGGGQPQHF,TGTGCCACCAGCGGCCAGGGGGGGGGGCAGCCCCAGCATTTT
TRBJ2-5,14,many,.,TRBV6-1,CASSHGPRRGTQYF,TGTGCCAGCAGCCATGGACCGCGTAGGGGGACCCAGTACTTC
TRBJ2-3,13,many,TRBD1,TRBV7-3,CASSPRGYDTQYF,TGTGCCAGCAGCCCCAGGGGGTATGATACGCAGTATTTT
TRBJ1-6,14,many,.,TRBV7-2,CATRQSSYNSPLHF,TGTGCCACCCGACAGAGCTCCTATAATTCACCCCTCCACTTT
TRBJ2-5,16,.,TRBD1,TRBV18,CASSPPNRDSQETQYF,TGTGCCAGCTCACCACCAAACCGGGACAGTCAAGAGACCCAGTACTTC
TRBJ1-5,15,few,.,TRBV9,CASSPESNPYQPQHF,TGTGCCAGCAGCCCAGAGTCCAACCCATATCAGCCCCAGCATTTT
TRBJ2-1,16,many,TRBD2,TRBV20-1,CSARTPRGLFGNEQFF,TGCAGTGCTAGAACACCGCGGGGGTTGTTCGGCAATGAGCAGTTCTTC
TRBJ1-2,15,many,.,TRBV20-1,CSARDPEQGDRGYTF,TGCAGTGCTAGAGACCCGGAACAGGGCGATCGAGGCTACACCTTC
TRBJ1-1,15,many,.,TRBV6-2/TRBV6-3,CASSYMAGMNTEAFF,TGTGCCAGCAGTTACATGGCGGGAATGAACACTGAAGCTTTCTTT
TRBJ1-1,16,few,.,TRBV12-3/TRBV12-4,CASTLHGFGMNTEAFF,TGTGCCAGCACCCTCCACGGTTTCGGGATGAACACTGAAGCTTTCTTT
TRBJ2-7,16,many,TRBD2,TRBV4-1,CASSQSSGRIPYEQYF,TGCGCCAGCAGCCAATCTAGCGGGAGAATCCCCTACGAGCAGTACTTC
TRBJ1-1,13,many,.,TRBV2,CASRPPGPVGAFF,TGTGCCAGCAGACCTCCGGGACCCGTGGGAGCTTTCTTT
TRBJ2-7,14,many,.,TRBV20-1,CSANERADSYEQYF,TGCAGTGCCAATGAGCGGGCGGACTCCTACGAGCAGTACTTC
TRBJ1-5,15,few,.,TRBV12-3/TRBV12-4,CASSFGPPSGQPQHF,TGTGCCAGCAGTTTCGGTCCTCCGAGCGGTCAGCCCCAGCATTTT
TRBJ1-5,15,many,.,TRBV4-1,CASSQNRQSNQPQHF,TGCGCCAGCAGCCAAAATCGACAGAGCAATCAGCCCCAGCATTTT
TRBJ2-5,14,.,TRBD1,TRBV15,CATSRRDREETQYF,TGTGCCACCAGCAGGCGGGACAGGGAAGAGACCCAGTACTTC
TRBJ1-4,15,.,TRBD1,TRBV5-1,CASSAGQGRNEKLFF,TGCGCCAGCAGCGCAGGACAGGGGAGGAATGAAAAACTGTTTTTT
TRBJ2-1,14,many,.,TRBV29-1,CSVEGGSSYNEQFF,TGCAGCGTTGAAGGGGGGAGCTCCTACAATGAGCAGTTCTTC
TRBJ1-3,17,once,.,TRBV9,CASSAGGTLMSGNTIYF,TGTGCCAGCAGCGCGGGGGGGACGTTGATGTCTGGAAACACCATATATTTT
TRBJ2-5,15,many,.,TRBV27,CASSDGVNPQETQYF,TGTGCCAGCAGTGATGGGGTGAATCCGCAAGAGACCCAGTACTTC
TRBJ2-3,14,many,.,TRBV7-2,CASSLDREADTQYF,TGTGCCAGCAGCTTAGACAGGGAGGCAGATACGCAGTATTTT
TRBJ2-2,17,.,.,TRBV7-9,CASSPDRFGSGAGELFF,TGTGCCAGCAGCCCGGACAGGTTCGGGTCGGGAGCCGGGGAGCTGTTTTTT
TRBJ1-2,14,.,TRBD1,TRBV24-1,CATSDDRVGYGYTF,TGTGCCACCAGTGATGACAGGGTTGGGTATGGCTACACCTTC